This T cell receptor beta chain was recorded in a study of beta chain features in type 1 diabetes. Study-wide context: The examined sorted cells totaled over 85,000,000 across samples.

Expressed TCRB transcripts were sequenced, since all the RNA that had been isolated was reverse transcribed. Using immunoSEQ multiplex PCR, the repertoire was profiled, and TCRdb retains in-frame clones only, with some absent. The table shows around 280,000 clones, with about 7.8% occurring only once. With respect to this clone: The target antigen is unknown.

Points from the study as a whole: The study found fewer insertions and more deletions at VDJ junctions in type 1 diabetes patients. For patients, the naive, central memory and Treg TCRB repertoires appeared more alike than for healthy donors.

Purity of each sorted population was above 95%. The CDR3 is 12 amino acids. CDR1 and CDR2 (germline): GTSNPN, SVGIG (reference sequence). With 3 bases removed from V and 1 base from J, the gap between germline ends came to 6 bases. Sequencing was performed on central memory CD4+ T cells from blood. This TCR was sampled from a woman younger than 30 in good health. The V gene is TRBV30, the J gene TRBJ2-5, with D hard to call. CDR3 residues: CAWSRSQETQYF. CDR3 DNA sequence: TGTGCCTGGAGCCGCAGCCAAGAGACCCAGTACTTC.